This TCR beta chain comes out of a study of identical twins. TCRdb called the 5' RACE reads again in MiXCR, with one record for every CDR3 protein. The sample records hundreds of thousands of distinct CDR3 sequences, less than 7% being singletons. The CDR3 is 15 residues long. J gave up 7 bases and V 3 bases, and 7 bases lay outside the gene matches. CDR1 DFQATT and CDR2 SNEGSKA come from the germline V gene (reference sequence). Overall study results and limits: Beta out-of-frame sequences showed weaker excess twin sharing. Alpha sequences out of frame and shared by twins had excess low generation probability. The presence of invariant MAIT and iNKT cells could partly confound analyses of zero-insertion sequences.

At least ten counts were recorded for this clonotype. Its antigen is undetermined. Sequencing was done on a sample of naive T cells sorted from blood. The chain employs TRBV20-1 and TRBJ1-4; 11 bases fit TRBD1. The sequence came from a man between 18 and 29 years old in good health. The CDR3 sequence: CSARESGTGGEKLFF. The CDR3 nucleotides read TGCAGTGCTAGGGAATCCGGGACAGGGGGTGAAAAACTGTTTTTT.